The 18 T cell receptor beta chains presented below share a single source sample, sequenced in a study of blood T cell repertoires in COVID-19. Clones were sequenced by immunoSEQ multiplex PCR, and TCRdb holds only the in-frame ones, with some missing. The sample lists 110,000 to 150,000 clones, roughly nine tenths seen once, with 2.5% to 3.5% in the top ten. Material: peripheral blood. All receptors come from a woman between 55 and 75 years old with active COVID-19.

The V gene is TRBV6-2 or TRBV6-3, the J gene TRBJ2-1, with D possibly being TRBD2 (5 bases). V lost 4 bases to trimming and J lost 9 bases, with 10 bases between them. There are 12 residues in the CDR3. Germline values: CDR1 MNHEY, CDR2 SVGEGT. This CDR3 reads CASSWRASEQFF. CDR3 in DNA: TGTGCCAGCAGTTGGCGGGCCAGTGAGCAGTTCTTC.

The V gene is TRBV7-6, the J gene TRBJ2-1, with a possible D match to TRBD1 (5 bases). This CDR3 has 12 residues. The V end lost 5 bases, the J end lost 8 bases, and 10 bases lay between the germline ends. Germline assignment: CDR1 SGHVS and CDR2 FNYEAQ. CDR3 coding DNA: TGTGCCAGCAGCGCAGGGATCGATGAGCAGTTCTTC. This translates into CASSAGIDEQFF.

The rearrangement uses TRBV20-1 and TRBJ2-7; 9 positions match TRBD2. Germline V gene data show CDR1 as DFQATT and CDR2 as SNEGSKA (reference sequence). The trim removed 3 bases at V and 3 bases at J, leaving 6 bases unmatched. The CDR3 covers 14 residues. CDR3 DNA: TGCAGTGCTAGTAAAGGTAGCGGGAGCTACGAGCAGTACTTC. The encoded protein is CSASKGSGSYEQYF.

The chain has TRBV13 and TRBJ1-1; no firm D call. CDR3 size: 15 residues. CDR1 and CDR2 (germline): PRHDT, FYEKMQ (reference sequence). V gave up 5 bases and J gave up 1 base, with 14 bases separating them. CDR3 sequence reads: CASSRRSGKNTEAFF. DNA of the CDR3: TGTGCCAGCAGCCGCCGGAGTGGTAAGAACACTGAAGCTTTCTTT.

The chain joins TRBV6-5 to TRBJ2-7; D might be TRBD1 (6 bases). V lost 2 bases and J lost 6, with 8 bases in between. This CDR3 spans 12 amino acids. Germline V CDR1 and CDR2: MNHEY, SVGAGI. This CDR3 is CASSYPTGEQYF. CDR3 nucleotide sequence: TGTGCCAGCAGTTACCCGACAGGCGAGCAGTACTTC.

This sequence joins TRBV4-1 and TRBJ2-7; D may be TRBD2 (7 bases). There are 16 residues in the CDR3. Trimming took 0 bases from V and 3 from J, leaving 15 bases between them. Germline CDR1 reads MGHRA; CDR2 reads YSYEKL. CDR3 loop: CASSQDRGAVYYEQYF. Written as DNA, the CDR3 is TGCGCCAGCAGCCAAGATCGGGGGGCGGTGTACTACGAGCAGTACTTC.

J is TRBJ2-2 and V is TRBV27; TRBD2 matches 10 bases. V shed 7 bases, J shed 3 bases, and the junction held 14 bases outside the gene matches. Looked up from germline, CDR1 is MNHEY and CDR2 is SMNVEV (reference sequence). This CDR3 has 18 residues. The CDR3 DNA reads as TGTGCCAGCAAGAAACGTCCAGCGGGAGGGCCGGACACCGGGGAGCTGTTTTTT. It translates to CASKKRPAGGPDTGELFF.

This clone has a handful of counts. The rearrangement joins TRBV2 to TRBJ2-2; D may be TRBD1 (5 bases). The germline V gene encodes CDR1 SNHLY and CDR2 FYNNEI. The CDR3 totals 15 residues. V was cut by 5 bases and J by 0 bases, with 10 bases left in between. CDR3 in amino acids: CASSHRHANTGELFF. In DNA form, the CDR3 reads TGTGCCAGCAGTCACAGGCACGCGAACACCGGGGAGCTGTTTTTT.

The gene calls are TRBV2 and TRBJ2-1; 8 nucleotides agree with TRBD2. In germline, CDR1 is SNHLY, CDR2 FYNNEI. The CDR3 runs 14 residues. V trimming: 3 bases; J trimming: 6 bases; junction bases outside the gene matches: 4. CDR3 DNA: TGTGCCAGCAGTGATCAAGCGGGAGTCAATGAGCAGTTCTTC. Translated: CASSDQAGVNEQFF.

The chain uses TRBV7-8 and TRBJ2-7; no definite D call. CDR3 length equals 13 residues. Trimming shortened V by 5 bases and J by 0 bases, and 8 bases separated the two germline ends. Germline CDR1 reads SGHVS; CDR2 reads FQNEAQ. CDR3 sequence reads: CASSRKSSYEQYF. The CDR3 nucleotides are TGTGCCAGCAGCCGGAAGAGCTCCTACGAGCAGTACTTC.

The chain has TRBV5-1 and TRBJ2-5, with TRBD2 matching over 12 bases. With V trimmed by 5 bases and J by 4 bases, 18 bases remained unmatched. The CDR3 has 19 residues. The V gene's germline CDR1 is SGHRS and CDR2 YFSETQ. The DNA for the CDR3 is TGCGCCAGCAGTCAACGTTCTAGCGGGAGGGCCAAGTTGGGAGAGACCCAGTACTTC. It encodes CASSQRSSGRAKLGETQYF.

V is TRBV19 and J is TRBJ1-2, with a weak D call TRBD1 (6 bases). V dropped 5 bases and J dropped 2 bases, with 18 bases sitting between them. The CDR3 totals 16 residues. CDR1 is LNHDA, CDR2 SQIVND, per germline (reference sequence). DNA for the CDR3: TGTGCCAGTAGTTTACTCCTGGGGCAGGGGAACTATGGCTACACCTTC. Translated, it gives CASSLLLGQGNYGYTF. Full variable domain (remainder filled in from reference TRBV19 and TRBJ1-2): DGGITQSPKYLFRKEGQNVTLSCEQNLNHDAMYWYRQDPGQGLRLIYYSQIVNDFQKGDIAEGYSVSREKKESFPLTVTSAQKNPTAFYLCASSLLLGQGNYGYTFGSGTRLTVV.

This clone was found once. The chain recombines TRBV28 with TRBJ2-7, with 9 positions matching TRBD1. V was pared by 4 bases and J by 0 bases, with 7 bases of the junction left unmatched. The CDR3 has 16 residues. CDR1 and CDR2 (germline): MDHEN, SYDVKM. Here the CDR3 DNA reads TGTGCCAGCAGTTCCTACGGGACAGGGACCTCCTACGAGCAGTACTTC. Translated: CASSSYGTGTSYEQYF. The whole variable domain, filled in from reference TRBV28 and TRBJ2-7, reads DVKVTQSSRYLVKRTGEKVFLECVQDMDHENMFWYRQDPGLGLRLIYFSYDVKMKEKGDIPEGYSVSREKKERFSLILESASTNQTSMYLCASSSYGTGTSYEQYFGPGTRLTVT.

The chain carries TRBV30 and TRBJ2-2; weak D call: TRBD2 (6 bases). V lost 8 bases to trimming and J lost 6 bases, with 7 bases between them. The germline gives CDR1 GTSNPN, CDR2 SVGIG (reference sequence). CDR3 size: 10 residues. CDR3 sequence reads: CAAGSGELFF. In DNA form, the CDR3 reads TGTGCCGCGGGGTCCGGGGAGCTGTTTTTT. The entire variable domain, with the rest obtained from reference TRBV30 and TRBJ2-2, is as follows: SQTIHQWPATLVQPVGSPLSLECTVEGTSNPNLYWYRQAAGRGLQLLFYSVGIGQISSEVPQNLSASRPQDRQFILSSKKLLLSDSGFYLCAAGSGELFFGEGSRLTVL.

The gene calls are TRBV4-1 and TRBJ2-6; D not certain. The CDR3 is 16 residues long. The V and J ends lost 1 base and 3 bases respectively, with 10 bases between them. CDR1 and CDR2 from the germline V gene are MGHRA and YSYEKL. This CDR3 reads CASSQVLGFGANVLTF. CDR3 bases: TGCGCCAGCAGCCAAGTCTTGGGCTTTGGGGCCAACGTCCTGACTTTC.

The V call is TRBV11-2, the J call TRBJ1-1; D unresolved. The CDR3 is made up of 14 amino acids. V was cut by 0 bases and J by 0 bases, with 5 bases left in between. CDR1 is SGHAT, CDR2 FQNNGV, per germline. CDR3 bases: TGTGCCAGCAGCTTAGAGTTAATGAACACTGAAGCTTTCTTT. Its protein product is CASSLELMNTEAFF.

V and J are TRBV28 and TRBJ2-7; tentative D call: TRBD1 (5 bases). This CDR3 spans 14 amino acids. Germline V gene lookup returns CDR1 MDHEN and CDR2 SYDVKM. The V end lost 3 bases, the J end lost 3 bases, and 12 bases lay between the germline ends. CDR3 amino acids: CASSFSTGYYEQYF. The CDR3 coding sequence is TGTGCCAGCAGTTTCTCCACAGGATACTACGAGCAGTACTTC.

The J gene is TRBJ2-1, the V gene TRBV19; 15 bases agree with TRBD2. The CDR3 has 17 residues. The germline V gene encodes CDR1 LNHDA and CDR2 SQIVND (reference sequence). Trimming removed 3 bases from V and 7 bases from J; junction bases left unmatched: 7. The CDR3 loop reads CASSIGGGLAGGNEQFF. CDR3 nucleotides: TGTGCCAGTAGTATCGGGGGGGGACTAGCGGGAGGAAATGAGCAGTTCTTC.